Following are 30 T cell receptor beta chains from one sample sequenced in a study of blood T cells in healthy people across ages. For the second PCR, which ran for roughly 7 to 11 cycles, a sample-barcoded 5' primer and a J-beta primer mix were used. TCRdb re-called the 5' RACE reads with MiXCR, one entry per CDR3 protein. The data contain roughly 1.4 million distinct CDR3 sequences, approximately 63% of them singletons. Sample: blood. The receptors stem from a man younger than 30 in good health.

This rearrangement joins TRBV20-1 to TRBJ1-2, with 10 nucleotides matching TRBD1. This CDR3 is built from 15 residues. Germline V CDR1 and CDR2: DFQATT, SNEGSKA (reference sequence). Trimming removed 3 bases from V and 4 bases from J; junction bases left unmatched: 8. CDR3 in DNA: TGCAGTGCTAGGGGGACAGGGGCGATGGGCTATGGCTACACCTTC. It translates to CSARGTGAMGYGYTF.

A note on this clonotype: The junction shows a germline mismatch at one end, possibly a read error. The chain links TRBV10-3 to TRBJ2-3; D might be TRBD2 (5 bases). Looked up from germline, CDR1 is ENHRY and CDR2 is SYGVKD. The CDR3 has 13 residues. The CDR3: CATSDRESDTQYF. As DNA, the CDR3 is TGTGCCACCAGTGATAGGGAGTCAGATACGCAGTATTTT.

The chain recombines TRBV7-6 with TRBJ2-7; D is perhaps TRBD1 (5 bases). Trimming stripped 1 base from V and 5 bases from J, with 12 bases between. The CDR3 loop spans 14 amino acids. Germline-derived CDR1 and CDR2 are SGHVS and FNYEAQ. The CDR3 sequence: CASSLGQPLDEQYF. Here the CDR3 DNA reads TGTGCCAGCAGCTTAGGACAGCCCCTGGACGAGCAGTACTTC.

The rearrangement links TRBV4-3 to TRBJ2-1; no clear D. There are 15 residues in the CDR3. V was trimmed by 4 bases and J by 6 bases, leaving 16 bases between them. Per the germline V gene, CDR1 is LGHNA and CDR2 is YSLEER. The CDR3 loop reads CASSPQNALSNEQFF. CDR3 nucleotides: TGCGCCAGCAGCCCGCAGAACGCCCTCTCCAATGAGCAGTTCTTC.

V gene TRBV7-2 combines with J gene TRBJ1-6; the match to TRBD1 covers 9 bases. Germline assignment: CDR1 SGHTA and CDR2 FQGNSA. This CDR3 contains 15 residues. V trimming: 4 bases; J trimming: 9 bases; junction bases outside the gene matches: 7. The CDR3 region has the DNA TGTGCCAGCAGCTCGGGGACAGGGCTCGGTTCACCCCTCCACTTT. This gives the protein CASSSGTGLGSPLHF.

This clonotype was seen only once. V gene TRBV15 combines with J gene TRBJ2-3; no firm D call. The CDR3 extends over 14 amino acids. Germline V gene lookup returns CDR1 LNHNV and CDR2 YYDKDF (reference sequence). Trimming pared 5 bases from V and 1 base from J, leaving 10 bases between. CDR3 in amino acids: CATSENRGTDTQYF. The CDR3 bases are TGTGCCACCAGCGAGAACCGGGGCACAGATACGCAGTATTTT.

The chain is built from TRBV7-8 and TRBJ2-5; 7 positions match TRBD2. The V segment lost 1 base and the J segment 11 bases; nucleotides outside the gene matches: 19. There are 17 residues in the CDR3. Looked up from germline, CDR1 is SGHVS and CDR2 is FQNEAQ. CDR3: CASSLGLRRESYNEQYF. DNA for the CDR3: TGTGCCAGCAGCTTAGGACTTCGGCGGGAGTCCTACAATGAGCAGTACTTC.

V usage is TRBV13 and J usage is TRBJ2-4, with D uncertain. The J call may be incorrect, as the DNA end agrees better with TRBJ2-7. Germline lookup yields CDR1 PRHDT and CDR2 FYEKMQ (reference sequence). The CDR3 runs 11 residues. In DNA form, the CDR3 reads TGTGCCAGCGGCAAGATGGGCGAGCAGTACTTC. As protein: CASGKMGEQYF.

Here the CDR3 reads CASSQAVSGETYEQYF. DNA of the CDR3: TGCGCCAGCTCACAAGCGGTGAGCGGGGAGACCTACGAGCAGTACTTC. The rearrangement links TRBV4-3 to TRBJ2-7, with 7 bases fitting TRBD2. Germline CDR1 is LGHNA and CDR2 is YSLEER. V shed 8 bases and J 2 bases; nucleotides not matched to a gene: 15. This CDR3 has 16 residues.

The table lists this clonotype with a few counts. The CDR3, as DNA: TGTGCCAGCAGTTACAAAACTAGCGCGGGTACAGATACGCAGTATTTT. Its protein is CASSYKTSAGTDTQYF. V is TRBV6-6 and J is TRBJ2-3; TRBD2 matches 7 bases. CDR3 length: 16 residues. Germline V CDR1 and CDR2: MNHNY, SVGAGI (reference sequence). Unmatched junction bases numbered 8, after V lost 2 bases and J lost 3 bases.

This clonotype showed up many times. CDR3: CASSQESYTEAFF. The CDR3 DNA is TGCGCCAGCAGCCAAGAGTCCTACACTGAAGCTTTCTTT. This chain joins TRBV4-1 and TRBJ1-1; D gene ambiguous. CDR1 and CDR2 (germline): MGHRA, YSYEKL. CDR3 length equals 13 residues. V lost 0 bases and J 3 bases, leaving 5 bases between the germline ends.

V is TRBV15 and J is TRBJ2-1; TRBD1 or TRBD2 may be the D gene (5 bases each). The CDR3 totals 18 residues. With 4 bases removed from V and 9 bases from J, the gap between germline ends came to 28 bases. Germline CDR1 LNHNV, CDR2 YYDKDF (reference sequence). The CDR3: CATSTRSLLEGSGPEQFF. DNA for the CDR3: TGTGCCACCAGCACCCGCTCCTTGTTAGAGGGGTCGGGGCCTGAGCAGTTCTTC.

The chain is built from TRBV20-1 and TRBJ2-7; D might be TRBD2 (6 bases). CDR1 and CDR2 (germline): DFQATT, SNEGSKA (reference sequence). The V end lost 4 bases, the J end lost 0 bases, and 16 bases lay between the germline ends. The CDR3 contains 15 residues. CDR3 in amino acids: CSANSVAASSYEQYF. The DNA for the CDR3 is TGCAGTGCTAACTCCGTAGCGGCTAGCTCCTACGAGCAGTACTTC.

This clonotype was recorded a few times. The chain couples TRBV12-3 or TRBV12-4 to TRBJ1-2; D remains ambiguous. The V and J ends lost 8 bases and 2 bases respectively, with 12 bases between them. The length of the CDR3 is 13 residues. In DNA, the CDR3 is TGTGCCAGCCGGCTAGGGTTCAACTATGGCTACACCTTC. Protein sequence: CASRLGFNYGYTF.

This clonotype has a handful of counts. The chain recombines TRBV12-3 or TRBV12-4 with TRBJ2-7; unclear D gene. Deletions cut 8 bases from V and 2 bases from J, with 16 bases between. This CDR3 has 14 amino acids. This chain's CDR3 is CASQSPSSPYEQYF. As DNA, the CDR3 is TGTGCCAGCCAAAGCCCCAGCTCTCCCTACGAGCAGTACTTC.

This clonotype turned up a few times. This chain joins TRBV28 and TRBJ2-5, with 7 bases aligning to TRBD1. Germline values: CDR1 MDHEN, CDR2 SYDVKM. The CDR3 spans 15 residues. V gave up 6 bases and J gave up 3 bases; unmatched junction bases: 10. The chain's CDR3 is CASSLPGTVKETQYF. The CDR3 DNA reads TGTGCCAGCAGCTTGCCCGGGACAGTAAAAGAGACCCAGTACTTC.

The chain uses TRBV29-1 and TRBJ2-7; TRBD1 or TRBD2 may be the D gene (5 bases each). From germline, CDR1 is SQVTM and CDR2 ANQGSEA. The V and J ends lost 5 bases and 3 bases respectively, with 14 bases between them. The CDR3 has 13 amino acids. CDR3 sequence (DNA): TGCAGCGTTAAAACAGGACTCGGCTACGAGCAGTACTTC. Its protein is CSVKTGLGYEQYF.

The rearrangement links TRBV12-3 or TRBV12-4 to TRBJ2-7; D is unresolved. Trimming left V 6 bases short and J 5 bases short, with 5 bases between. The CDR3 has 10 residues. The CDR3 nucleotides are TGTGCCAGCAGCTACAACGAGCAGTACTTC. Amino acid sequence: CASSYNEQYF.

The chain employs TRBV10-3 and TRBJ2-7; D ambiguous. CDR1 and CDR2 from the germline V gene are ENHRY and SYGVKD. V was pared by 0 bases and J by 3 bases, with 9 bases between. This CDR3 spans 14 amino acids. For the CDR3, the DNA is TGTGCCATCAGTGAGTCGATGGACCTCTACGAGCAGTACTTC. This gives the protein CAISESMDLYEQYF.

The chain links TRBV2 to TRBJ2-3, with a weak D call TRBD2 (6 bases). The V gene's germline CDR1 is SNHLY and CDR2 FYNNEI. The CDR3 consists of 13 residues. The germline V and J ends were trimmed by 5 bases and 6 bases, with 12 bases remaining between them. The CDR3 DNA sequence: TGTGCCAGCAGTCGGGACTCCCCCGATACGCAGTATTTT. Translating gives CASSRDSPDTQYF.

J is TRBJ2-3 and V is TRBV4-2; 9 nucleotides align to TRBD1. The CDR3 is made up of 18 amino acids. Germline values: CDR1 LGHNA, CDR2 YNFKEQ. V trimming: 2 bases; J trimming: 3 bases; junction bases outside the gene matches: 12. The CDR3 region is CASSQHINRGRTTDTQYF. The CDR3 DNA is TGTGCCAGCAGCCAACATATCAACAGGGGGCGAACGACAGATACGCAGTATTTT.

The chain uses TRBV29-1 and TRBJ2-2, with D hard to call. This CDR3 contains 11 residues. V lost 2 bases to trimming and J lost 7 bases, with 5 bases between them. Germline CDR1 and CDR2: SQVTM and ANQGSEA. CDR3 residues: CSVETGGELFF. The CDR3 DNA reads TGCAGCGTTGAAACCGGCGGGGAGCTGTTTTTT.

The chain has TRBV2 and TRBJ1-2, with a possible D match to TRBD1 (6 bases). The germline V gene has CDR1 SNHLY and CDR2 FYNNEI. Trimming took off 6 bases at V and 1 base at J, with 9 bases between the two ends. The CDR3 has 13 residues. The DNA for the CDR3 is TGTGCCAGCAGACAGGGTTTTAACTATGGCTACACCTTC. This sequence encodes CASRQGFNYGYTF.

On this clonotype itself: One junction end does not reproduce the germline sequence, and a read error may be involved. The rearrangement uses TRBV15 and TRBJ2-3; TRBD1 agrees at 8 bases. This CDR3 is built from 15 residues. Germline CDR1 LNHNV, CDR2 YYDKDF (reference sequence). In nucleotides, the CDR3 is TGTGCCACCAGCAGCGGGACAGGTCAGACAGATACGCTGTATTTT. Residues: CATSSGTGQTDTLYF.

This chain connects TRBV20-1 to TRBJ1-4, with D perhaps TRBD1 (5 bases). V gave up 3 bases and J gave up 4 bases, with 12 bases separating them. CDR1 and CDR2 from the germline V gene are DFQATT and SNEGSKA (reference sequence). CDR3 length: 14 amino acids. The CDR3 is CSASRGGLNEKLFF. DNA for the CDR3: TGCAGTGCTAGTAGGGGCGGACTTAATGAAAAACTGTTTTTT.

This clonotype was observed a few times. The CDR3: CASHRGTITDTQYF. The CDR3 DNA follows: TGTGCCAGCCACCGAGGGACTATCACAGATACGCAGTATTTT. This chain joins TRBV6-5 and TRBJ2-3; TRBD2 aligns across 7 bases. CDR1 and CDR2 from the germline V gene are MNHEY and SVGAGI. This CDR3 comprises 14 residues. After removal of 8 bases from V and 2 bases from J, the junction contained 7 bases not matched to a gene.

V usage is TRBV6-5 and J usage is TRBJ2-7; D not certain. Germline V gene data show CDR1 as MNHEY and CDR2 as SVGAGI. The CDR3 length is 16 residues. The V end was cut by 0 bases, the J end by 2 bases, with 14 bases between. CDR3 region: CASSYSIGFKTYEQYF. CDR3 in DNA: TGTGCCAGCAGTTACTCGATAGGTTTCAAAACCTACGAGCAGTACTTC.

V and J are TRBV6-2 or TRBV6-3 and TRBJ1-2; D may be TRBD1 (5 bases). The CDR3 sequence is 13 residues long. Germline CDR1 reads MNHEY; CDR2 reads SVGEGT. The V end was cut by 5 bases, the J end by 4 bases, with 11 bases between. This CDR3 is CASSQGIGYGYTF. CDR3 nucleotides: TGTGCCAGCAGTCAGGGAATCGGCTATGGCTACACCTTC.

The gene calls are TRBV12-3 or TRBV12-4 and TRBJ2-5; D gene unclear. The V end lost 6 bases, the J end lost 11 bases, and 16 bases lay between the germline ends. CDR3 length: 12 residues. The CDR3 nucleotides read TGTGCCAGCAGATACCCGTTTGGTGAGCAGTACTTC. Translated: CASRYPFGEQYF.

This clonotype appeared a few times. V is TRBV20-1 and J is TRBJ2-3; no definite D call. V was pared by 5 bases and J by 7 bases, with 19 bases between. The CDR3 length is 14 residues. Germline V lookup: CDR1 DFQATT, CDR2 SNEGSKA (reference sequence). CDR3 sequence reads: CSARRRLRPYTQYF. Here the CDR3 DNA reads TGCAGTGCTCGACGGCGTCTGCGTCCTTATACGCAGTATTTT.